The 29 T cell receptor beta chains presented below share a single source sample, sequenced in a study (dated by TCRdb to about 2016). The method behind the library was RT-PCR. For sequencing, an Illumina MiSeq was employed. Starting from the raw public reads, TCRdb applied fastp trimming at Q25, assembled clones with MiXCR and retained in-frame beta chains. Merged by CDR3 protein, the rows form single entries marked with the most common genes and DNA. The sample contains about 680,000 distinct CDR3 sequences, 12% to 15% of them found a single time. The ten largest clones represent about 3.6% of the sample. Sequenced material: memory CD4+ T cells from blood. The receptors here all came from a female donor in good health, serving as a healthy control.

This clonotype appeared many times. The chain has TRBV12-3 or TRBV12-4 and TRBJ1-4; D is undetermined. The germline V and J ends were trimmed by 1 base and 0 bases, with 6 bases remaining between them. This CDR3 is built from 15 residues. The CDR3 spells CASSLGGATNEKLFF. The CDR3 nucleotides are TGTGCCAGCAGTTTAGGCGGCGCAACTAATGAAAAACTGTTTTTT.

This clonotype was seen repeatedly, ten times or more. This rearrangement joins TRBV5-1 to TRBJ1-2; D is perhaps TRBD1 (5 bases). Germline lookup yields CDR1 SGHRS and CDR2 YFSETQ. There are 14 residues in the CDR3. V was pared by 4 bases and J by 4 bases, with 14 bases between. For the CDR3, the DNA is TGCGCCAGCAGCCTAAAGGACAAATTCTATGGCTACACCTTC. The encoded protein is CASSLKDKFYGYTF.

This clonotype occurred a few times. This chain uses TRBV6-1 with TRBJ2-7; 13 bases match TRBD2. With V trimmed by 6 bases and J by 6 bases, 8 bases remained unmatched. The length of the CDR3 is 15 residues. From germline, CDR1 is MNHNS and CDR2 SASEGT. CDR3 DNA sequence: TGTGCCAGCAGATCTGGGACTAGCGGGACGTTCGAGCAGTACTTC. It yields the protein CASRSGTSGTFEQYF.

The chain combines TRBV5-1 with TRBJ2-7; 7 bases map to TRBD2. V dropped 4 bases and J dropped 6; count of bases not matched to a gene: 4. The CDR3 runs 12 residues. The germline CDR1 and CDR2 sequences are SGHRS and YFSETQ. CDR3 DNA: TGCGCCAGCAGCAGGGAGGGCCTCGAGCAGTACTTC. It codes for CASSREGLEQYF.

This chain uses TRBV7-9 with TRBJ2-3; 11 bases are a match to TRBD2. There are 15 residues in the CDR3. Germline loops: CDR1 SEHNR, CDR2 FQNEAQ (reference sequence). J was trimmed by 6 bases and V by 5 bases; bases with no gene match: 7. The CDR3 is CASSTRTSGWDTQYF. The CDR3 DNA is TGTGCCAGCAGCACCCGGACTAGCGGGTGGGATACGCAGTATTTT.

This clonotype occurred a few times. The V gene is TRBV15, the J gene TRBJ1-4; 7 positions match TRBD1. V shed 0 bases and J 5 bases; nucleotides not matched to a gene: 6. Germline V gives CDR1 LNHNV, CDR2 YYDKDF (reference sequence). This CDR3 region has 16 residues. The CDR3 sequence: CATSRDRTGSNEKLFF. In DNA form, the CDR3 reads TGTGCCACCAGCAGAGATCGGACAGGATCAAATGAAAAACTGTTTTTT.

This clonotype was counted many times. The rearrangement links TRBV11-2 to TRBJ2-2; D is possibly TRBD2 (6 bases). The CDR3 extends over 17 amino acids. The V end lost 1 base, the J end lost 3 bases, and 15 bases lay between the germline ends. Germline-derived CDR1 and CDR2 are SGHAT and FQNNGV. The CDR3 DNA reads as TGTGCCAGCAGCTTAGGCCGGACTATCACATACACCGGGGAGCTGTTTTTT. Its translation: CASSLGRTITYTGELFF.

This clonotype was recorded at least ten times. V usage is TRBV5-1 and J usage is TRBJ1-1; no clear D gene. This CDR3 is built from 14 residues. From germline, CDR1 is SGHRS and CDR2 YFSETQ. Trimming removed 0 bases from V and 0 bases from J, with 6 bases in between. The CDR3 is CASSLAELNTEAFF. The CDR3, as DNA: TGCGCCAGCAGCTTGGCTGAGTTGAACACTGAAGCTTTCTTT. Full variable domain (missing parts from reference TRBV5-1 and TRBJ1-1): KAGVTQTPRYLIKTRGQQVTLSCSPISGHRSVSWYQQTPGQGLQFLFEYFSETQRNKGNFPGRFSGRQFSNSRSEMNVSTLELGDSALYLCASSLAELNTEAFFGQGTRLTVV.

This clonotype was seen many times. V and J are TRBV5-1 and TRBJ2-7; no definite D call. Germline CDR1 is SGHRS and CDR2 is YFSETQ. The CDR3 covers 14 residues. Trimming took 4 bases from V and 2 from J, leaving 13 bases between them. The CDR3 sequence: CASSPGGRTYEQYF. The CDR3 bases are TGCGCCAGCAGCCCAGGCGGCAGAACCTACGAGCAGTACTTC. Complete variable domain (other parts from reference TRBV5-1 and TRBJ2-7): KAGVTQTPRYLIKTRGQQVTLSCSPISGHRSVSWYQQTPGQGLQFLFEYFSETQRNKGNFPGRFSGRQFSNSRSEMNVSTLELGDSALYLCASSPGGRTYEQYFGPGTRLTVT.

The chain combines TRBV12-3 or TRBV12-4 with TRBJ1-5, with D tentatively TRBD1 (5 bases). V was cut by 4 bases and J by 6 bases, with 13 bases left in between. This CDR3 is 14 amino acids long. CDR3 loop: CASSSPGFTQPQHF. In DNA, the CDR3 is TGTGCCAGCAGTTCCCCAGGGTTTACTCAGCCCCAGCATTTT.

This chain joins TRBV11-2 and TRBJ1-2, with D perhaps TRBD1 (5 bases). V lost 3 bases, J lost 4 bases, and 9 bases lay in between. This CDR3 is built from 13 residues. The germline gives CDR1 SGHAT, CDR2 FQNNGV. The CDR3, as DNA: TGTGCCAGCAGCTTCAGGGAGACCTATGGCTACACCTTC. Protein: CASSFRETYGYTF.

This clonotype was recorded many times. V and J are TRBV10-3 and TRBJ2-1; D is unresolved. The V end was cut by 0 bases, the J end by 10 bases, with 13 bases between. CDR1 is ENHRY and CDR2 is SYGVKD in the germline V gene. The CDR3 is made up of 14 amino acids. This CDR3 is CAISESTGYSEQFF. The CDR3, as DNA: TGTGCCATCAGTGAGTCGACGGGCTATAGCGAGCAGTTCTTC.

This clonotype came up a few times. The CDR3 coding sequence is TGCAGTGCTAGAAGACTAGTGCCGGACACCGGGGAGCTGTTTTTT. It codes for CSARRLVPDTGELFF. The rearrangement joins TRBV20-1 to TRBJ2-2; a weak D match, TRBD2 (6 bases). CDR3 size: 15 residues. Germline V lookup: CDR1 DFQATT, CDR2 SNEGSKA (reference sequence). V was trimmed by 2 bases and J by 3 bases, leaving 13 bases between them.

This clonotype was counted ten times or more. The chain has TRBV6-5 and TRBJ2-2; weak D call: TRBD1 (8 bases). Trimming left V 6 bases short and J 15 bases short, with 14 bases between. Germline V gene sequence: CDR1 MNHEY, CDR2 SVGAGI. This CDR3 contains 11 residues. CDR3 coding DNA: TGTGCCAGCAGAAGACAGGGGAGGGTGTTTTTT. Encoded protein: CASRRQGRVFF.

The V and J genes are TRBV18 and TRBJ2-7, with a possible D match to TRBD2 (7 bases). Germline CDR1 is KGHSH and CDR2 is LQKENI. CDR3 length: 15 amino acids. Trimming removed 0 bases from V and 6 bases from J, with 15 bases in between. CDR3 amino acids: CASSPPSGGKSEQYF. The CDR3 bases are TGTGCCAGCTCACCACCGTCGGGGGGCAAGAGCGAGCAGTACTTC. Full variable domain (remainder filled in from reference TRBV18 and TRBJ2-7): NAGVMQNPRHLVRRRGQEARLRCSPMKGHSHVYWYRQLPEEGLKFMVYLQKENIIDESGMPKERFSAEFPKEGPSILRIQQVVRGDSAAYFCASSPPSGGKSEQYFGPGTRLTVT.

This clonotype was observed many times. The CDR3 region is CASSLGTGGFETQYF. The CDR3 nucleotides are TGTGCCAGCAGCTTGGGGACAGGGGGGTTTGAGACCCAGTACTTC. V is TRBV11-2 and J is TRBJ2-5; 11 nucleotides line up with TRBD1. Germline loops: CDR1 SGHAT, CDR2 FQNNGV. Trimming at V came to 3 bases and at J to 5 bases, leaving 5 bases not matched to a gene. The CDR3 has 15 amino acids.

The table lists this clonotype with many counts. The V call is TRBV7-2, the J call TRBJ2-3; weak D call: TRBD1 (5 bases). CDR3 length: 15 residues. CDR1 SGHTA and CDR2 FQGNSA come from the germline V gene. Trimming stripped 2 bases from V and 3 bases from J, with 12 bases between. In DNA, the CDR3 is TGTGCCAGCAGCTTATCTAGGGGTTTGACAGATACGCAGTATTTT. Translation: CASSLSRGLTDTQYF.

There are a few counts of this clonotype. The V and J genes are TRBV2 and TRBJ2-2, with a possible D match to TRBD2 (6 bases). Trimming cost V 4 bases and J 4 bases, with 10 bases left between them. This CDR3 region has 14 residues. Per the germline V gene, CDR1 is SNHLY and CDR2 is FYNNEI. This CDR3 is CASSAEEGTGELFF. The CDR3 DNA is TGTGCCAGCAGTGCTGAGGAGGGCACCGGGGAGCTGTTTTTT.

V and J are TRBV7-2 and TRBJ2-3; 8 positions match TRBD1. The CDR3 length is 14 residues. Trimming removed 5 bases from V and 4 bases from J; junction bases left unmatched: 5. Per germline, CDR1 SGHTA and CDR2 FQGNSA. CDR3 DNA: TGTGCCAGCAGCCACGGACAGGGTTCAGATACGCAGTATTTT. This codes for CASSHGQGSDTQYF. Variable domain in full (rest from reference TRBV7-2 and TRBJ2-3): GAGVSQSPSNKVTEKGKDVELRCDPISGHTALYWYRQSLGQGLEFLIYFQGNSAPDKSGLPSDRFSAERTGGSVSTLTIQRTQQEDSAVYLCASSHGQGSDTQYFGPGTRLTVL.

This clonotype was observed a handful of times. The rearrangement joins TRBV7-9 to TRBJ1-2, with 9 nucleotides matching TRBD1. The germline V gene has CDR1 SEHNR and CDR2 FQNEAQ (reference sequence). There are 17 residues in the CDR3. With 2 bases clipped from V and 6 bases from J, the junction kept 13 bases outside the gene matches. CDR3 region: CASSLKAPGQGTNGYTF. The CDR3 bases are TGTGCCAGCAGCTTAAAGGCTCCGGGACAGGGTACGAATGGCTACACCTTC.

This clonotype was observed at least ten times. The CDR3 DNA reads as TGTGCCAGCTATTTATCGTCTAGCGGTCAAGAGACCCAGTACTTC. It specifies CASYLSSSGQETQYF. This chain links TRBV12-3 or TRBV12-4 with TRBJ2-5, with TRBD2 matching over 7 bases. The CDR3 sequence is 15 residues long. V lost 8 bases to trimming and J lost 2 bases; unmatched junction nucleotides: 11.

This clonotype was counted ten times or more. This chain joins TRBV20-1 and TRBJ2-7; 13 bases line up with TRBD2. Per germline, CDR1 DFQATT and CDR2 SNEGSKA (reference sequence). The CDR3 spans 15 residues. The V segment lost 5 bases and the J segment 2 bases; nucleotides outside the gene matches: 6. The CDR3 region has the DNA TGCAGTGCTCAAGGGACTAGCGGGAACCCCTACGAGCAGTACTTC. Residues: CSAQGTSGNPYEQYF.

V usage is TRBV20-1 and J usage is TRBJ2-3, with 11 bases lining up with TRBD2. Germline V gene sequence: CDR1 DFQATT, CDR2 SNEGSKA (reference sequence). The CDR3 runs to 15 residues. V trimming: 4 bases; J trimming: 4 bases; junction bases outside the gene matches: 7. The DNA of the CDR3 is TGCAGTGCTACGGCGACTAGCGGGAAAGCAGATACGCAGTATTTT. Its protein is CSATATSGKADTQYF.

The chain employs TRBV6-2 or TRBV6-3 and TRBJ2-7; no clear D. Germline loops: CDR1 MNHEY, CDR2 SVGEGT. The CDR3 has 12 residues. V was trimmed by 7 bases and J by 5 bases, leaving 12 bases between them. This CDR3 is CASTDSLDEQYF. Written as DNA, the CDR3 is TGTGCCAGCACCGACTCCCTTGACGAGCAGTACTTC.

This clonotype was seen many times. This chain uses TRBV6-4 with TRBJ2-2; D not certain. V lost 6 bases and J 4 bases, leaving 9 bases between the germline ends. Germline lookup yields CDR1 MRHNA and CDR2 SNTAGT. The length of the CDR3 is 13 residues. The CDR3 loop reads CASRSTGTGELFF. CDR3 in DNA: TGTGCCAGCAGATCTACTGGCACCGGGGAGCTGTTTTTT.

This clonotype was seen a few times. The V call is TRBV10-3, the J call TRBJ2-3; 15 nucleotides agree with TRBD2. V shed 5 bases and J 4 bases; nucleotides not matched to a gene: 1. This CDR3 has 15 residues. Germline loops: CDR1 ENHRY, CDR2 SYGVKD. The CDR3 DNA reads TGTGCCATCAGTTGGACTAGCGGGGGGGCAGATACGCAGTATTTT. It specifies CAISWTSGGADTQYF.

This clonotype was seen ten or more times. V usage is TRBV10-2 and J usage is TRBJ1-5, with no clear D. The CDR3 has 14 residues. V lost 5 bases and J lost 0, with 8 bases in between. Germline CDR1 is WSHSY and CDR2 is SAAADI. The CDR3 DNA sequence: TGCGCCAGCAGTCCAACAGTTAGCAATCAGCCCCAGCATTTT. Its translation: CASSPTVSNQPQHF.

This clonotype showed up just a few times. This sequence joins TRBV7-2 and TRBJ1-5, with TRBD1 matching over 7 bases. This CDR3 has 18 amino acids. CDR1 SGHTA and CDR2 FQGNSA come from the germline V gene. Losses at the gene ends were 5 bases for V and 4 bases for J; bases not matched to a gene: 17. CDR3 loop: CASSTRPSLTGYNQPQHF. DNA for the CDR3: TGTGCCAGCAGCACCCGACCAAGTCTGACAGGGTATAATCAGCCCCAGCATTTT.

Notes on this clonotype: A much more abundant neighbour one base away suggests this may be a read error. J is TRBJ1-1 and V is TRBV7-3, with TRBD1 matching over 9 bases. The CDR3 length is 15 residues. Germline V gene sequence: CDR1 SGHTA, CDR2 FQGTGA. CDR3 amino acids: CASSSPGQGNTEASF. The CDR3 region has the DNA TGTGCCAGCAGCTCCCCGGGACAGGGAAACACTGAAGCTTCCTTT.